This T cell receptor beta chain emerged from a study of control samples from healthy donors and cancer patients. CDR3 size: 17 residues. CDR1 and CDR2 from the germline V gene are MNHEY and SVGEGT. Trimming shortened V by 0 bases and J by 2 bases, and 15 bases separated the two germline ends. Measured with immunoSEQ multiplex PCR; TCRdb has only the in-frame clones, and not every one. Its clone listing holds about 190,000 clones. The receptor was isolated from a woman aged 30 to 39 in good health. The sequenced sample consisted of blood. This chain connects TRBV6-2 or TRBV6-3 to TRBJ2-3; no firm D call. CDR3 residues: CASSYSISRGLTDTQYF. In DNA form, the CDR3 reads TGTGCCAGCAGTTACTCGATCTCTCGAGGCCTCACAGATACGCAGTATTTT.